A selection of T cell receptor beta chains follows, all from one sample in a study of T cells after somatic rescue of genetic block. TCRdb's copy holds only in-frame clones and misses some; the assay was immunoSEQ multiplex PCR. Of 67,000 or so clones listed, approximately 90% are singletons. Sequenced material: peripheral blood mononuclear cells (PBMCs). These TCRs come from a man aged 30 to 39. Each CDR3 is given with its conserved first and last residue. A D gene is named only where the DNA matches it firmly. Expanded clones are given a class, and other clones once, few, many or no size at all.

TRBD2,.,TRBV19,TRBJ2-1,TGTGCCAGTAGTATGGCTAGCGGGTACTACAATGAGCAGTTCTTC,CASSMASGYYNEQFF
.,once,TRBV5-4,TRBJ2-3,TGTGCCAGCGGAGACAGGTCCAGCACAGATACGCAGTATTTT,CASGDRSSTDTQYF
.,.,TRBV11-2,TRBJ2-5,TGTGCCAGCAGCTCAGGACAGCCGCAGTACTTC,CASSSGQPQYF
.,.,TRBV6-5,TRBJ1-1,TGTGCCAGCAGGGCTTGGGGGCGTGAAGCTTTCTTT,CASRAWGREAFF
TRBD1,.,TRBV18,TRBJ2-7,TGTGCCAGCTCACCATCGGGACAGGGGACAAGGCAGTACTTC,CASSPSGQGTRQYF
TRBD1,.,TRBV25-1,TRBJ2-6,TGTGCCAGCACCTCGTTTGGGACAGGGCTTTCTGGGGCCAACGTCCTGACTTTC,CASTSFGTGLSGANVLTF
.,.,TRBV18,TRBJ1-1,TGTGCCAGCTCACCGGGACACTTGAACACTGAAGCTTTCTTT,CASSPGHLNTEAFF
TRBD1,.,TRBV18,TRBJ1-5,TGTGCCAGCTCACCCGCGACGACCGGGACAGGACGCAATCAGCCCCAGCATTTT,CASSPATTGTGRNQPQHF
.,.,TRBV25-1,TRBJ2-5,TGTGCCAGCAAGGACCCGGGGCGAACCCAGTACTTC,CASKDPGRTQYF
TRBD1,once,TRBV2,TRBJ2-5,TGTGCCAGCACAGGGACAGATGAGACCCAGTACTTC,CASTGTDETQYF
.,.,TRBV2,TRBJ2-7,TGTGCCAGCAAACAGGATTACGAGCAGTACTTC,CASKQDYEQYF
TRBD2,few,TRBV4-3,TRBJ2-3,TGCGCCCCGAGAACTAGCGGGAGGGGGACAGATACGCAGTATTTT,CAPRTSGRGTDTQYF
TRBD2,.,TRBV6-1,TRBJ2-2,TGTGCCAGCAGTGAAGGATACGGGGGGGCAGGGACCGGGGAGCTGTTTTTT,CASSEGYGGAGTGELFF
TRBD1,.,TRBV5-4,TRBJ2-7,TGTGCCAGCAGCCGTGACAGGGGCCTCTACGAGCAGTACTTC,CASSRDRGLYEQYF
.,.,TRBV6-5,TRBJ1-3,TGTGCCAGCAGTCGGGGGGGAAACACCATATATTTT,CASSRGGNTIYF
TRBD1,.,TRBV19,TRBJ1-1,TGTGCCAGTAGTACTACACCGACAGGGAGGACTGAAGCTTTCTTT,CASSTTPTGRTEAFF
.,.,TRBV19,TRBJ1-5,TGTGCCAGTAGTATAAGTCAGGGCCATCAGCCCCAGCATTTT,CASSISQGHQPQHF
.,.,TRBV6-6,TRBJ1-6,TGTGCCAGCAGTTACTCGGGGGGAAATTCACCCCTCCACTTT,CASSYSGGNSPLHF
TRBD1,.,TRBV5-8,TRBJ2-5,TGTGCCAGCAGCTCTGACGGACAGGGGACATCTCAAGAGTCCCAGTACTTC,CASSSDGQGTSQESQYF
.,.,TRBV5-5,TRBJ2-3,TGTGCCAGCAGCTTGGACCTCGGGACAGCGGGAGATACGCAGTATTTT,CASSLDLGTAGDTQYF
.,once,TRBV7-9,TRBJ2-1,TGTGCCAGCAGCTCCCCCAGGGGACGACGATTGAGCTCCTACAATGAGCAGTTCTTC,CASSSPRGRRLSSYNEQFF
TRBD1,.,TRBV18,TRBJ1-6,TGTGCCAGCTCTCAGGACAGGGTCAATTCACCCCTCCACTTT,CASSQDRVNSPLHF
.,.,TRBV29-1,TRBJ1-5,TGCAGCGTCGCCGGTGGAAATAGCAATCAGCCCCAGCATTTT,CSVAGGNSNQPQHF
.,.,TRBV7-9,TRBJ2-1,TGTGCCAGCAGCCCCGGGGGCGGCAATGAGCAGTTCTTC,CASSPGGGNEQFF
TRBD2,.,TRBV4-3,TRBJ2-3,TGCGCCAGCAGCCAAGATTGGCTTGGCGGGAGGGTTCGGGATACGCAGTATTTT,CASSQDWLGGRVRDTQYF
TRBD2,.,TRBV5-4,TRBJ2-3,TGTGCCAGCAGCTTTCGGGGGGGGCCTAAAGATACGCAGTATTTT,CASSFRGGPKDTQYF
TRBD2,.,TRBV5-1,TRBJ2-1,TGCGCCAGCAGCTACCGACGACTTCTTGGTAGCGGGGGCCCCCCCTCCTACAATGAGCAGTTCTTC,CASSYRRLLGSGGPPSYNEQFF
.,once,TRBV10-1,TRBJ2-2,TGCGCCAGCAGTGAGTCGAGGGCAGGGAACACCGGGGAGCTGTTTTTT,CASSESRAGNTGELFF
TRBD1,.,TRBV11-2,TRBJ1-5,TGTGCCAGCAGCTTAGATCCTACAGGGGACACCCAGCATTTT,CASSLDPTGDTQHF
.,.,TRBV5-6,TRBJ2-3,TGTGCCAGCAGCTTAAGAGATACGCAGTATTTT,CASSLRDTQYF
.,.,TRBV6-6,TRBJ2-3,TGTGCCAGCAGTTACTCCTCCTCTGACCCCACAGATACGCAGTATTTT,CASSYSSSDPTDTQYF
TRBD1,.,TRBV7-9,TRBJ1-4,TGTGCCAGCAGTAATGACAGGGGGAATGAAAAACTGTTTTTT,CASSNDRGNEKLFF
TRBD2,.,TRBV9,TRBJ2-7,TGTGCCAGCAGCGCGGGGGGGCTAAGCTCCTACGAGCAGTACTTC,CASSAGGLSSYEQYF
.,.,TRBV28,TRBJ1-5,TGTGCCAGCAGTTTGTCCGGCAGTCCCGAAGGTCAGCCCCAGCATTTT,CASSLSGSPEGQPQHF
.,.,TRBV28,TRBJ2-7,TGTGCCAGCAGCCCAAGGAATGCGAACGAGCAGTACTTC,CASSPRNANEQYF
.,.,TRBV6-5,TRBJ2-7,TGTGCCAGCAGTTCTAGTACCGAGCAGTACTTC,CASSSSTEQYF
.,.,TRBV19,TRBJ2-4,TGTGCCAGTAGTATCTCGAACGGGAGAGGGAACATTCAGTACTTC,CASSISNGRGNIQYF
.,.,TRBV18,TRBJ1-6,TGTGCCAGCTCAAACGGACAGAATTCACCCCTCCACTTT,CASSNGQNSPLHF
.,.,TRBV6-1,TRBJ1-5,TGTGCCAGCAGTGAAGTGGGCAGCAATCAGCCCCAGCATTTT,CASSEVGSNQPQHF
TRBD1,.,TRBV7-9,TRBJ1-4,TGTGCCAGCAGCCTCGGGACCCAGGGGGCTAATGAAAAACTGTTTTTT,CASSLGTQGANEKLFF
.,.,TRBV6-5,TRBJ2-7,TGTGCCAGCAGCCGGGACCGACAGTACGAGCAGTACTTC,CASSRDRQYEQYF
.,.,TRBV15,TRBJ1-2,TGTGCCACCAGCAGAGATGTCGGCGGATCCTATGGCTACACCTTC,CATSRDVGGSYGYTF
TRBD2,.,TRBV5-1,TRBJ2-7,TGCGCCAGCAGCACGTTCCCTAGCGGGGACGTATACGAGCAGTACTTC,CASSTFPSGDVYEQYF
.,.,TRBV7-9,TRBJ1-2,TGTGCCAGCAGCCCCGAGCCTCTTGGCTACACCTTC,CASSPEPLGYTF
.,.,TRBV21-1,TRBJ2-7,TGTGCCAGCAGCAGCTCAGGGACTAGCGGGACCTACGAGCAGTACTTC,CASSSSGTSGTYEQYF
TRBD2,.,TRBV5-1,TRBJ2-3,TGCGCCAGCAGCTCAACTAGCGTTAGCACAGATACGCAGTATTTT,CASSSTSVSTDTQYF
TRBD2,.,TRBV19,TRBJ2-5,TGTGCCAGTAGGAGGACTAGCGGGACCCCCGTGGAGACCCAGTACTTC,CASRRTSGTPVETQYF
.,.,TRBV28,TRBJ1-5,TGTGCCAGCAGTTTGACAGGAGTAAAAGGGCTTAATCAGCCCCAGCATTTT,CASSLTGVKGLNQPQHF
.,.,TRBV7-2,TRBJ2-4,TGTGCCAGCAGCTTAGTAAACATTCAGTACTTC,CASSLVNIQYF
TRBD1,.,TRBV5-5,TRBJ1-5,TGTGCCAGCAGCTTGGAGGGGGCCACGAGCAATCAGCCCCAGCATTTT,CASSLEGATSNQPQHF
TRBD2,.,TRBV5-4,TRBJ2-7,TGTGCCAGCAGCCAGGGACTAGCGGGAGCCGGGTATGGCGAGCAGTACTTC,CASSQGLAGAGYGEQYF
TRBD2,.,TRBV7-6,TRBJ2-1,TGTGCCAGCAGCTTAGGGCTAGCGGAGTACAATGAGCAGTTCTTC,CASSLGLAEYNEQFF
TRBD1,.,TRBV7-8,TRBJ1-4,TGTGCCAGCAGCTTAGGGGGGACAGGGAACGAAAAACTGTTTTTT,CASSLGGTGNEKLFF